Below, 21 T cell receptor beta chains from the same sample are listed, as sequenced in a study of long-term antiretroviral therapy in people with HIV. Samples were assayed with immunoSEQ v3.0 at survey level. Some clones are missing from TCRdb's copy, which holds only in-frame ones; the method was immunoSEQ multiplex PCR. This sample has about 36,000 clones, with roughly 78% found just once. This specimen consisted of unsorted PBMCs, obtained 3.4 years after starting antiretroviral therapy. The source of these receptors is a man aged 30-40 years with HIV.

This chain links TRBV14 with TRBJ2-3; the D is unclear. V was pared by 1 base and J by 4 bases, with 6 bases between. The CDR3 spans 13 residues. Looked up from germline, CDR1 is SGHDN and CDR2 is FVKESK. The chain's CDR3 is CASSQGSPDTQYF. CDR3 coding DNA: TGTGCCAGCAGCCAAGGTAGTCCAGATACGCAGTATTTT.

This clone occurred a few times. The chain is built from TRBV6-5 and TRBJ1-2; TRBD1 matches 11 bases. CDR1 is MNHEY, CDR2 SVGAGI, per germline. This CDR3 comprises 13 residues. The V gene end was trimmed by 8 bases and the J gene end by 3 bases; junction bases not matched to a gene: 2. CDR3 nucleotides: TGTGCCAGCGGACAGGGGGCTGACTATGGCTACACCTTC. Its protein product is CASGQGADYGYTF.

This clone was counted once. The chain recombines TRBV27 with TRBJ2-1; the D gene is possibly TRBD2 (6 bases). Germline CDR1 MNHEY, CDR2 SMNVEV (reference sequence). Between the trimmed V and J ends, which lost 8 bases and 5 bases, there was a span of 13 bases. This CDR3 comprises 13 residues. The CDR3 nucleotides are TGTGCCAGCGGGACTCCCACCCACAATGAGCAGTTCTTC. Translated, it gives CASGTPTHNEQFF.

This clone appeared a single time. The chain is built from TRBV5-1 and TRBJ2-6, with D hard to call. Germline CDR1 is SGHRS and CDR2 is YFSETQ. The CDR3 has 16 amino acids. The V and J ends lost 1 base and 3 bases respectively, with 11 bases between them. CDR3 protein: CASSLKGSVGANVLTF. The CDR3 bases are TGCGCCAGCAGCTTGAAGGGATCGGTTGGGGCCAACGTCCTGACTTTC.

Written as DNA, the CDR3 is TGTGCCAGCAGCGTTCCTCTAGCGGGAGGTCGGACAGATACGCAGTATTTT. The encoded protein is CASSVPLAGGRTDTQYF. The chain joins TRBV9 to TRBJ2-3; TRBD2 agrees at 11 bases. Germline values: CDR1 SGDLS, CDR2 YYNGEE. The J segment lost 3 bases and the V segment lost 2 bases, leaving 8 bases of the junction unmatched. This CDR3 is 17 amino acids long.

The rearrangement joins TRBV19 to TRBJ1-2, with 7 bases that match TRBD1. With 3 bases clipped from V and 3 bases from J, the junction kept 4 bases outside the gene matches. Germline CDR1 is LNHDA and CDR2 is SQIVND (reference sequence). CDR3 size: 14 residues. Here the CDR3 DNA reads TGTGCCAGTAGTATCCAGGGGGGGTACTATGGCTACACCTTC. This encodes CASSIQGGYYGYTF.

This clone occurred a few times. The gene calls are TRBV10-2 and TRBJ2-1, with 13 nucleotides matching TRBD2. The CDR3 covers 14 residues. Germline values: CDR1 WSHSY, CDR2 SAAADI. The J segment lost 5 bases and the V segment lost 10 bases, leaving 5 bases of the junction unmatched. CDR3 nucleotides: TGCGCCACTAGACTAGCGGGAGGCAACAATGAGCAGTTCTTC. Its translation is CATRLAGGNNEQFF.

This clone came up once. Sequence at one end of the junction differs from germline and may be a read error. The CDR3 reads CASSLGLDQPQHF. The DNA for the CDR3 is TGTGCTAGCAGCTTAGGTCTCGATCAGCCCCAGCATTTT. The V gene is TRBV7-7, the J gene TRBJ1-5; D uncertain. The CDR3 contains 13 residues. CDR1 is SSHAT, CDR2 FNYEAQ, per germline (reference sequence). Using reference TRBV7-7 and TRBJ1-5 for the parts outside the CDR3, the full variable domain is GAGVSQSPRYKVTKRGQDVTLRCDPISSHATLYWYQQALGQGPEFLTYFNYEAQPDKSGLPSDRFSAERPEGSISTLTIQRTEQRDSAMYRCASSLGLDQPQHFGDGTRLSIL.

This rearrangement joins TRBV6-6 to TRBJ2-1; D is uncertain. V lost 5 bases and J 8 bases, leaving 10 bases between the germline ends. Germline V gene lookup returns CDR1 MNHNY and CDR2 SVGAGI (reference sequence). The CDR3 is made up of 12 amino acids. CDR3 sequence: CASSPGVDEQFF. The CDR3 region has the DNA TGTGCCAGCAGTCCCGGTGTGGATGAGCAGTTCTTC.

CDR3 sequence reads: CASSLEASSYEQYF. The DNA of the CDR3 is TGTGCCAGCAGCTTGGAGGCTAGCTCCTACGAGCAGTACTTC. J is TRBJ2-7 and V is TRBV7-2; D may be TRBD2 (5 bases). V lost 3 bases and J lost 0, with 9 bases in between. CDR1 SGHTA and CDR2 FQGNSA come from the germline V gene. The CDR3 totals 14 residues.

The chain has TRBV7-2 and TRBJ2-1; possible D gene TRBD2, 6 bases. The CDR3 sequence is 14 residues long. The germline CDR1 and CDR2 sequences are SGHTA and FQGNSA. With 1 base removed from V and 10 bases from J, the gap between germline ends came to 14 bases. This chain's CDR3 is CASSLVPPSVEQFF. The CDR3 DNA follows: TGTGCCAGCAGCTTAGTGCCCCCTAGCGTCGAGCAGTTCTTC. The complete variable domain, with remaining parts taken from reference TRBV7-2 and TRBJ2-1, reads GAGVSQSPSNKVTEKGKDVELRCDPISGHTALYWYRQSLGQGLEFLIYFQGNSAPDKSGLPSDRFSAERTGGSVSTLTIQRTQQEDSAVYLCASSLVPPSVEQFFGPGTRLTVL.

This chain uses TRBV7-2 with TRBJ2-7; D perhaps matches TRBD1 (6 bases). Germline loops: CDR1 SGHTA, CDR2 FQGNSA. The CDR3 has 15 residues. V shed 4 bases and J shed 5 bases, with 18 bases lying between them. The CDR3, as DNA: TGTGCCAGCAGCTCAAGGACAGCAATTGTTAACGAGCAGTACTTC. This encodes CASSSRTAIVNEQYF.

The chain combines TRBV6-1 with TRBJ1-2; weak D call: TRBD1 (5 bases). Trimming removed 3 bases at V and 5 bases at J, with 10 bases between. Germline V gives CDR1 MNHNS, CDR2 SASEGT. The CDR3 contains 13 residues. Here the CDR3 reads CASSEWGRYGYTF. CDR3 coding DNA: TGTGCCAGCAGTGAGTGGGGGAGGTATGGCTACACCTTC.

The count of this clone is one. The chain employs TRBV25-1 and TRBJ2-1; 8 positions match TRBD1. Germline assignment: CDR1 MGHDK and CDR2 SYGVNS. The CDR3 spans 14 residues. Trimming cost V 5 bases and J 5 bases; bases outside gene matches: 5. The CDR3 is CASSHGQGNNEQFF. The CDR3 DNA reads TGTGCCAGCAGTCACGGACAGGGTAACAATGAGCAGTTCTTC.

CDR3 amino acids: CASSTPMGGHNEKLFF. The CDR3 nucleotides read TGTGCCAGCAGTACCCCGATGGGGGGTCATAATGAAAAACTGTTTTTT. The chain joins TRBV28 to TRBJ1-4, with D tentatively TRBD1 (5 bases). Germline CDR1 is MDHEN and CDR2 is SYDVKM. Trimming pared 5 bases from V and 4 bases from J, leaving 17 bases between. The CDR3 totals 16 residues. The whole variable domain, filled in from reference TRBV28 and TRBJ1-4, reads DVKVTQSSRYLVKRTGEKVFLECVQDMDHENMFWYRQDPGLGLRLIYFSYDVKMKEKGDIPEGYSVSREKKERFSLILESASTNQTSMYLCASSTPMGGHNEKLFFGSGTQLSVL.

The rearrangement joins TRBV9 to TRBJ2-2; D perhaps matches TRBD2 (5 bases). Trimming cost V 0 bases and J 7 bases, with 10 bases left between them. The germline V gene encodes CDR1 SGDLS and CDR2 YYNGEE. The CDR3 runs to 14 residues. In nucleotides, the CDR3 is TGTGCCAGCAGCGTAGGGTCGAGGGTCGGGGAGCTGTTTTTT. Amino acid sequence: CASSVGSRVGELFF.

This clone appeared once. The CDR3 coding sequence is TGTGCCAGCAGCTTAGCGCCAAGGACTAGCGGGAGTACCGGGGAGCTGTTTTTT. As protein: CASSLAPRTSGSTGELFF. The chain joins TRBV7-2 to TRBJ2-2, with 13 positions matching TRBD2. Germline CDR1 is SGHTA and CDR2 is FQGNSA. This CDR3 is built from 18 residues. Trimming took 0 bases from V and 5 from J; bases not matched to a gene: 6.

This chain connects TRBV4-1 to TRBJ2-7; 10 bases map to TRBD1. CDR3 length: 17 amino acids. Germline V gene data show CDR1 as MGHRA and CDR2 as YSYEKL. V trimming: 0 bases; J trimming: 0 bases; junction bases outside the gene matches: 5. DNA for the CDR3: TGCGCCAGCAGCCAAGATATCGGGACAGGGGCCTCCTACGAGCAGTACTTC. Translated, it gives CASSQDIGTGASYEQYF.

The chain carries TRBV7-8 and TRBJ1-5; TRBD1 agrees at 8 bases. The length of the CDR3 is 18 residues. The junction had 13 bases not matched to a gene; V was cut back by 6 bases and J by 0 bases. The V gene's germline CDR1 is SGHVS and CDR2 FQNEAQ. The CDR3 DNA follows: TGTGCCAGCAGTCCGAGGACAGGGAGGGGGTATAGCAATCAGCCCCAGCATTTT. Protein product: CASSPRTGRGYSNQPQHF.

V usage is TRBV7-2 and J usage is TRBJ2-4; D might be TRBD2 (5 bases). Germline V lookup: CDR1 SGHTA, CDR2 FQGNSA. V was shortened by 4 bases and J by 9 bases, with 13 bases between the two germline ends. The CDR3 contains 13 residues. The CDR3 is CASSSSGVGIQYF. The CDR3 nucleotides are TGTGCCAGCAGCTCCTCCGGGGTCGGCATTCAGTACTTC.

By share of the sample, this clone is medium-sized. The V and J genes are TRBV19 and TRBJ2-2; possibly TRBD2 for D (6 bases). V lost 7 bases and J lost 6, with 12 bases in between. This CDR3 comprises 13 residues. Looked up from germline, CDR1 is LNHDA and CDR2 is SQIVND (reference sequence). CDR3 in DNA: TGTGCCAGTACGGCGGGACCCGCCGGGGAGCTGTTTTTT. Its protein product is CASTAGPAGELFF.